This T cell receptor (beta chain) emerged from a study of T-cell reconstitution after alpha-beta-depleted transplantation in children. This clonotype was detected ten times or more. Library preparation (for TCRbeta) was performed with unique molecular identifiers. TCRdb reanalysed the PCR reads using MiXCR and keeps one entry per CDR3 protein. The sample yields roughly 100,000 distinct CDR3 sequences, roughly 8% seen once. With 4 bases clipped from V and 8 bases from J, the junction kept 8 bases outside the gene matches. The germline CDR1 and CDR2 sequences are KGHDR and SFDVKD. The CDR3 is 14 residues long.

The specimen was PBMCs from the stem cell graft donor, collected from the stem cell graft. The chain employs TRBV24-1 and TRBJ1-2, with 8 bases lining up with TRBD1. The sequence was collected from a human donor who donated a stem cell graft to a child with congenital amegakaryocytic thrombocytopenia. The CDR3, as DNA: TGTGCCACCAGTGAACGGACAGGGTTGGGCGGCTACACCTTC. It specifies CATSERTGLGGYTF.